This T cell receptor (beta chain) derives from a study of cytomegalovirus exposure and HLA in healthy donors. Looking at the study overall: The 130 or so validation repertoires, a later analysis reported, used the same platform as the approximately 670 first-cohort repertoires. Study-level findings and limits: A few CMV-associated chains were confirmed in vitro to be specific for CMV antigens. Cytomegalovirus association was listed for 164 TCR beta chains.

V lost 4 bases to trimming and J lost 0 bases; unmatched junction nucleotides: 4. The CDR3 contains 16 residues. The germline CDR1 and CDR2 sequences are SGHTA and FQGNSA. For this clone: Its antigen is unknown.

Method: immunoSEQ multiplex PCR; TCRdb's copy keeps in-frame clones and lacks some. The sample lists tens of thousands of clones; roughly 91% were seen once. Sequenced material: PBMCs. The TCR originated in a man aged 30-40 years in good health and CMV-seronegative. This sequence joins TRBV7-2 and TRBJ2-3, with 10 bases identical to TRBD2. In nucleotides, the CDR3 is TGTGCCAGCAGCTCCTCTAGCGGGAGAAGCACAGATACGCAGTATTTT. Protein sequence: CASSSSSGRSTDTQYF.